A single sample is the source of the 14 T cell receptor beta chains below, sequenced in a study of T cells expressing NK-cell markers (dated by TCRdb to 2018 to 2021). Library prep was done by 5' RACE. Instrument on record: Illumina HiSeq 2000. The reads went through TCRdb reprocessing, and each CDR3 protein sequence gets one entry with no DNA. This sample's listing comprises some 190,000 distinct CDR3 sequences. The biggest ten clones account for 20% to 25% of the sample. The sample was blood T cells: a sorted CD56 or NKG2C T cell subset, CD4+ or CD8+ T cells, or bulk PBMC T cells (not recorded which). Every receptor here comes from a man aged 18-70 years in good health.

The V and J genes are TRBV19 and TRBJ2-2; there is no DNA to check the TCRdb D call of TRBD1. Looked up from germline, CDR1 is LNHDA and CDR2 is SQIVND (reference sequence). The CDR3 contains 17 residues. The CDR3 sequence is CASSIAIRGRTSGELFF.

The J gene is TRBJ2-2, the V gene TRBV11-2. The CDR3 runs to 15 residues. Looked up from germline, CDR1 is SGHAT and CDR2 is FQNNGV. The CDR3 here is CASSLNSRTAGELFF.

The chain couples TRBV2 to TRBJ2-7; TCRdb indicates TRBD2, and absent DNA this call remains unverified. The CDR3 contains 14 residues. From germline, CDR1 is SNHLY and CDR2 FYNNEI. This chain's CDR3 is CASSGRGGRYEQYF.

V and J are TRBV4-2 and TRBJ1-4; the D gene TCRdb calls, TRBD1, cannot be checked with no DNA. The CDR3 has 15 residues. Germline CDR1 is LGHNA and CDR2 is YNFKEQ. CDR3 amino acids: CASSRGQSGNEKLFF.

CDR3: CASSFAETGLAYGYTF. The chain recombines TRBV13 with TRBJ1-2; TCRdb selects TRBD1, and the lack of DNA leaves this call unchecked. The V gene's germline CDR1 is PRHDT and CDR2 FYEKMQ (reference sequence). The CDR3 is 16 amino acids.

This sequence joins TRBV2 and TRBJ2-1; TCRdb names TRBD2, which stays unverified in the absence of DNA. The CDR3 totals 16 residues. The germline gives CDR1 SNHLY, CDR2 FYNNEI. The CDR3 region is CASRETSGLSYNEQFF.

V is TRBV7-8 and J is TRBJ2-7; the D call of TRBD2 rests on TCRdb alone, since no DNA is present to check it. The CDR3 sequence is 15 residues long. CDR1 and CDR2 (germline): SGHVS, FQNEAQ. The CDR3 sequence: CASSLAQGEFYEQYF.

The rearrangement links TRBV15 to TRBJ2-1; with no DNA, the TCRdb D assignment of TRBD1 cannot be verified. Germline CDR1 and CDR2: LNHNV and YYDKDF (reference sequence). This CDR3 spans 14 amino acids. CDR3 sequence reads: CATSTDRGGNEQFF.

V gene TRBV3-1 combines with J gene TRBJ1-1. Per the germline V gene, CDR1 is LGHDT and CDR2 is YNNKEL (reference sequence). The CDR3 spans 15 residues. The CDR3 sequence is CASSQVGGRNTEAFF. Variable domain in full (rest from reference TRBV3-1 and TRBJ1-1): DTAVSQTPKYLVTQMGNDKSIKCEQNLGHDTMYWYKQDSKKFLKIMFSYNNKELIINETVPNRFSPKSPDKAHLNLHINSLELGDSAVYFCASSQVGGRNTEAFFGQGTRLTVV.

The rearrangement uses TRBV29-1 and TRBJ2-5; no DNA is available, so the TRBD2 call from TCRdb remains unchecked. The CDR3 runs to 14 residues. CDR1 SQVTM and CDR2 ANQGSEA come from the germline V gene. The CDR3 here is CSVRPPVVQETQYF. Together with reference TRBV29-1 and TRBJ2-5, the CDR3 gives the full variable domain: SAVISQKPSRDICQRGTSLTIQCQVDSQVTMMFWYRQQPGQSLTLIATANQGSEATYESGFVIDKFPISRPNLTFSTLTVSNMSPEDSSIYLCSVRPPVVQETQYFGPGTRLLVL.

The chain recombines TRBV20-1 with TRBJ2-1; TCRdb reports TRBD1, a call that lacks DNA to check it against. The CDR3 covers 18 residues. The germline V gene encodes CDR1 DFQATT and CDR2 SNEGSKA (reference sequence). CDR3 sequence: CSARTPVAAGISYNEQFF.

The chain has TRBV12-3 or TRBV12-4 and TRBJ2-3; the TRBD1 assignment by TCRdb is unverifiable without DNA. The CDR3 contains 15 residues. CDR3 sequence: CASPPGGGFTDTQYF.

CDR3 in amino acids: CSAPDKTDTQYF. V usage is TRBV20-1 and J usage is TRBJ2-3. The CDR3 is made up of 12 amino acids. Germline V gene data show CDR1 as DFQATT and CDR2 as SNEGSKA (reference sequence).

This chain uses TRBV23-1 with TRBJ2-7; the TCRdb D gene call, TRBD1, has no DNA to confirm it. TRBV23-1 is reported as an ORF; its role is uncertain. The CDR3 covers 14 residues. CDR3 protein: CASSPGTGAVEQYF.